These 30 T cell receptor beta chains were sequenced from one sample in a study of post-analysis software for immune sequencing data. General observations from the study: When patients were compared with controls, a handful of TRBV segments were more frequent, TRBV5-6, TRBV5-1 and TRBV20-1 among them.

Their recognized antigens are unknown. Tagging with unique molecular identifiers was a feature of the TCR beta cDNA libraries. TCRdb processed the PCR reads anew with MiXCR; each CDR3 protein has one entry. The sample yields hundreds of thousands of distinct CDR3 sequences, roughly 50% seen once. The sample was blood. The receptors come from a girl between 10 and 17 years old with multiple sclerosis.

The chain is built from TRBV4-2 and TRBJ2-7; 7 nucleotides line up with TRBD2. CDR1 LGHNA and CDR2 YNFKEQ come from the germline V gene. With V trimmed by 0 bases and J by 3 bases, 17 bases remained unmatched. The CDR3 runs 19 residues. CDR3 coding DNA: TGTGCCAGCAGCCAAGATCTGATTTCCCCCTCAGCGGGGAACTACGAGCAGTACTTC. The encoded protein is CASSQDLISPSAGNYEQYF.

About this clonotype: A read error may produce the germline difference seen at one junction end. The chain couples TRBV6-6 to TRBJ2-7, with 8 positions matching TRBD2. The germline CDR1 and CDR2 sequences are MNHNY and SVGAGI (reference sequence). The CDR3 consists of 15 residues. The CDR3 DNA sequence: TGTGCCGGCAGTGCGACTAGCGCGAGCTCCTACGAGCAGTACTTC. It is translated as CAGSATSASSYEQYF.

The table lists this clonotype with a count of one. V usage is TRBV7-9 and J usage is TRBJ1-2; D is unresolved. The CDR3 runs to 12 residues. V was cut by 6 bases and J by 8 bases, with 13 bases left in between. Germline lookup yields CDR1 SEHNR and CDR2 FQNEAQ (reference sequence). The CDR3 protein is CASSSGYSGYTF. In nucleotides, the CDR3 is TGTGCCAGCAGTTCGGGGTATAGCGGCTACACCTTC.

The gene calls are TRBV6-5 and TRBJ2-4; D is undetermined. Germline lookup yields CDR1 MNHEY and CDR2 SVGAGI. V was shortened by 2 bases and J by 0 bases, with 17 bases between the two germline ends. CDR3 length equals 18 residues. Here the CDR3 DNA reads TGTGCCAGCAGTTACGCCGTCTCTGTGGCAGAAGCCAAAAACATTCAGTACTTC. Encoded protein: CASSYAVSVAEAKNIQYF.

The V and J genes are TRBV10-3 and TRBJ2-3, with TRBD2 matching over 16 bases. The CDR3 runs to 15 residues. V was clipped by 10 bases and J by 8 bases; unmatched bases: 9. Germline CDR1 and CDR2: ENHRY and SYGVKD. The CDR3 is CATSGTSGGAATQYF. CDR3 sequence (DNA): TGTGCCACCTCAGGGACTAGCGGGGGGGCTGCTACGCAGTATTTT.

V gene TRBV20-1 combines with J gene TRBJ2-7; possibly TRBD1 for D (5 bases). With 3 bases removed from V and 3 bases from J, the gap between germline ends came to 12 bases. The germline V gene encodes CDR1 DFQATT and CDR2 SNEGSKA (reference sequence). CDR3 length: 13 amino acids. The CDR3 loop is CSASLNRHYEQYF. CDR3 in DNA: TGCAGTGCTAGTTTAAACAGGCACTACGAGCAGTACTTC.

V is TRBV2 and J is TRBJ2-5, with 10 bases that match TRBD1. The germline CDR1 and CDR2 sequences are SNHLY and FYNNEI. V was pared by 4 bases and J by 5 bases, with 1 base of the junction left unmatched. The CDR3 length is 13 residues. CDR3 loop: CASSVDRGETQYF. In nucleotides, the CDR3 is TGTGCCAGCAGTGTGGACAGGGGGGAGACCCAGTACTTC.

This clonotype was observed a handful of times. CDR3 bases: TGTGCCAGCAGAGATAGCGGGGTCTCCTACGAGCAGTACTTC. The encoded protein is CASRDSGVSYEQYF. The rearrangement joins TRBV13 to TRBJ2-7; 8 bases map to TRBD2. The germline V gene encodes CDR1 PRHDT and CDR2 FYEKMQ (reference sequence). Germline trimming cut 6 bases from V and 0 bases from J; bases unmatched to any gene: 4. The CDR3 contains 14 residues.

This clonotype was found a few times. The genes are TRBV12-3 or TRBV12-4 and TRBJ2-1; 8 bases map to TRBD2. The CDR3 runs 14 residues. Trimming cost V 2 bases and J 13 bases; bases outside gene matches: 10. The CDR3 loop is CASSLWLAGPDQFF. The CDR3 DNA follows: TGTGCCAGCAGTTTATGGTTAGCGGGACCTGATCAGTTCTTC.

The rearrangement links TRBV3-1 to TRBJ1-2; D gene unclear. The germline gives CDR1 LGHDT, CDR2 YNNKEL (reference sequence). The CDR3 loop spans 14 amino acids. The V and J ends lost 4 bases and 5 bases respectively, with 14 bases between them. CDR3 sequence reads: CASSPSGESYGYTF. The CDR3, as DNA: TGTGCCAGCAGCCCCTCCGGAGAGAGTTATGGCTACACCTTC.

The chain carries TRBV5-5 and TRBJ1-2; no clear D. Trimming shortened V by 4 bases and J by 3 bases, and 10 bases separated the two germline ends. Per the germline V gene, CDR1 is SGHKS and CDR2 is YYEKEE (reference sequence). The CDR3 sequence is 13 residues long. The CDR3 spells CASSMLSDYGYTF. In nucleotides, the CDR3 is TGTGCCAGCAGCATGCTCAGTGACTATGGCTACACCTTC.

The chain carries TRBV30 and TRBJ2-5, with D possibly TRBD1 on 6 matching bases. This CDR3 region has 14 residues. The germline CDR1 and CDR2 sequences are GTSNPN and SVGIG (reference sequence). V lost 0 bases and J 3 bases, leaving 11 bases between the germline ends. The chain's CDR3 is CAWSVRQAEETQYF. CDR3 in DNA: TGTGCCTGGAGTGTACGACAGGCTGAAGAGACCCAGTACTTC.

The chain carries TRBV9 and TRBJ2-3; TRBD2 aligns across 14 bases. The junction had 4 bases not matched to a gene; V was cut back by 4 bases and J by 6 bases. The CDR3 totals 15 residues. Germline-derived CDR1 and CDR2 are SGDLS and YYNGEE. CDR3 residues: CASSTRLAGGDTQYF. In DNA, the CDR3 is TGTGCCAGCAGCACCCGACTAGCGGGAGGGGATACGCAGTATTTT.

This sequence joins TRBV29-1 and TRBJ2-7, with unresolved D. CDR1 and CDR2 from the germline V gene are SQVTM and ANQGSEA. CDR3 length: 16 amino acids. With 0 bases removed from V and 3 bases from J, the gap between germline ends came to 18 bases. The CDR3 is CSVEDPPKAWYYEQYF. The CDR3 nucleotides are TGCAGCGTTGAAGATCCACCAAAAGCGTGGTACTACGAGCAGTACTTC.

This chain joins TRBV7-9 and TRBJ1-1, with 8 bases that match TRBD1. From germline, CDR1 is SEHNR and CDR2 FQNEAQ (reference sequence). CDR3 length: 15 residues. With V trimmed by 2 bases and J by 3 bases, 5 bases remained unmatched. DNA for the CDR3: TGTGCCAGCAGCTTACAAGCAGGGGGCTACACTGAAGCTTTCTTT. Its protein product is CASSLQAGGYTEAFF.

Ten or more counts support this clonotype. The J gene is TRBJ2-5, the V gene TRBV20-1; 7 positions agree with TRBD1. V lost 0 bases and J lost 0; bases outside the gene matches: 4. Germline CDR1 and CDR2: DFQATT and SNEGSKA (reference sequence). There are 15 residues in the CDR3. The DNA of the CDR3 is TGCAGTGCTAGAGATTACAGGGGTGACCAAGAGACCCAGTACTTC. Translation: CSARDYRGDQETQYF.

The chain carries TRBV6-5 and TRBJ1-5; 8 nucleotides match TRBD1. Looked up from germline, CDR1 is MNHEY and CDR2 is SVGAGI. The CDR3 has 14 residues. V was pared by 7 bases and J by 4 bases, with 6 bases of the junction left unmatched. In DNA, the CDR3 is TGTGCCAGCATGTCAGGGGGCTGGAATCAGCCCCAGCATTTT. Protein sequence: CASMSGGWNQPQHF.

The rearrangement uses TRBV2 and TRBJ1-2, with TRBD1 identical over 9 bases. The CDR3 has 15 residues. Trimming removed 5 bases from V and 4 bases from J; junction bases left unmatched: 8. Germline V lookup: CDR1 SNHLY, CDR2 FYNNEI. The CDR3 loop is CASSPNRGLVYGYTF. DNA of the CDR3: TGTGCCAGCAGTCCCAACAGGGGGCTTGTCTATGGCTACACCTTC.

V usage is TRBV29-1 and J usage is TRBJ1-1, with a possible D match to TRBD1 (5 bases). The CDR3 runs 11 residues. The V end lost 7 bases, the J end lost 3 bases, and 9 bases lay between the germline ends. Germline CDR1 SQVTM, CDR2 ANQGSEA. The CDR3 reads CSGGADTEAFF. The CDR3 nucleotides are TGCAGCGGTGGGGCGGACACTGAAGCTTTCTTT.

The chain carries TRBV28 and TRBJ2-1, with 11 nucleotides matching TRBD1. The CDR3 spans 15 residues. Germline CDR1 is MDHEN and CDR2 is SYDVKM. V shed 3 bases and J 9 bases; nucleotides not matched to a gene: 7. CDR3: CASSFPGQGASEQFF. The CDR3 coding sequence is TGTGCCAGCAGTTTCCCTGGACAGGGGGCAAGTGAGCAGTTCTTC.

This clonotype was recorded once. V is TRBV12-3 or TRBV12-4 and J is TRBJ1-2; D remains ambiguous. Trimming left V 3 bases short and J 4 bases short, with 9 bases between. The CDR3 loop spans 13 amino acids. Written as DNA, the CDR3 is TGTGCCAGCAGTTTTGCCAGCTTCTATGGCTACACCTTC. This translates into CASSFASFYGYTF.

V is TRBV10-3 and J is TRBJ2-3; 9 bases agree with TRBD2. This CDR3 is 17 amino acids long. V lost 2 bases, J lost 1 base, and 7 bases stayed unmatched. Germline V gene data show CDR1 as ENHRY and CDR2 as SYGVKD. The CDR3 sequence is CAISEPPLAGRTDTQYF. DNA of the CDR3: TGTGCCATCAGTGAGCCTCCCCTAGCGGGGCGCACAGATACGCAGTATTTT.

This chain's CDR3 is CASSQGRTSGSTDTQYF. CDR3 nucleotides: TGTGCCAGCAGCCAAGGCCGGACTAGCGGGAGTACAGATACGCAGTATTTT. V gene TRBV3-1 combines with J gene TRBJ2-3; the match to TRBD2 covers 13 bases. Germline lookup yields CDR1 LGHDT and CDR2 YNNKEL (reference sequence). CDR3 size: 17 residues. V shed 1 base, J shed 3 bases, and the junction held 4 bases outside the gene matches.

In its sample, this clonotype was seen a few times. CDR3 residues: CASSEAGNYGYTF. The CDR3 DNA is TGTGCCAGCAGTGAAGCAGGGAACTATGGCTACACCTTC. This chain joins TRBV6-1 and TRBJ1-2; D remains ambiguous. V was trimmed by 0 bases and J by 2 bases, leaving 4 bases between them. In germline, CDR1 is MNHNS, CDR2 SASEGT. The CDR3 sequence is 13 residues long.

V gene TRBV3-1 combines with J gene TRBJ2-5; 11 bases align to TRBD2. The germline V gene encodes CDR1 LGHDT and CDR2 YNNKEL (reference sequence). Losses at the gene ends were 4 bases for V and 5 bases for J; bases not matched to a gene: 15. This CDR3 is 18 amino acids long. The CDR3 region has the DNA TGTGCCAGCAGCCTCCCGGGGGTTCTAGCGGGAGGTGTGGAGACCCAGTACTTC. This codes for CASSLPGVLAGGVETQYF.

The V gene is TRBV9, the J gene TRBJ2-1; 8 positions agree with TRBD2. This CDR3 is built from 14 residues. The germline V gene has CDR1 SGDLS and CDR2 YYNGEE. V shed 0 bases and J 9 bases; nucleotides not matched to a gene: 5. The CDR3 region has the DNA TGTGCCAGCAGCGTAGCGGGAGGGGTCGGTGAGCAGTTCTTC. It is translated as CASSVAGGVGEQFF.

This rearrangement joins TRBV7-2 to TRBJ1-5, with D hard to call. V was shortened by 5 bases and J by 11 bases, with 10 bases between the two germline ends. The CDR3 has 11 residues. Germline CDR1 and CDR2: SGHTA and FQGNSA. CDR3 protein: CASSHGLSQHF. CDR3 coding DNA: TGTGCCAGCAGCCACGGACTGTCCCAGCATTTT.

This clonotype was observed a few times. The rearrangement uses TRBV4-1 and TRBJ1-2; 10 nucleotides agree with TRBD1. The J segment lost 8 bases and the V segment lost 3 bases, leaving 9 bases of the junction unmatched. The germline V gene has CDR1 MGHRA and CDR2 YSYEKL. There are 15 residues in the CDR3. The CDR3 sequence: CASSQQTGGKPGYTF. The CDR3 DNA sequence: TGCGCCAGCAGCCAGCAGACAGGGGGCAAACCCGGCTACACCTTC.

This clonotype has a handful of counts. The DNA for the CDR3 is TGTGCCAGCAGTTACGGCGGCGGGGGGATCACAGATACGCAGTATTTT. Translation: CASSYGGGGITDTQYF. This chain uses TRBV6-6 with TRBJ2-3; 8 bases agree with TRBD2. The CDR3 sequence is 16 residues long. CDR1 is MNHNY and CDR2 is SVGAGI in the germline V gene (reference sequence). Trimming cost V 2 bases and J 2 bases; bases outside gene matches: 6.

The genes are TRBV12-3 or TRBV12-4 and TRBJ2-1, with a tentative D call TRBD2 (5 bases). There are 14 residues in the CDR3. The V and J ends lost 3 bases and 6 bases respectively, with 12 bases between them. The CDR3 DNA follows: TGTGCCAGCAGTTTGGCCGGGGTGGCCAATGAGCAGTTCTTC. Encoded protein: CASSLAGVANEQFF.